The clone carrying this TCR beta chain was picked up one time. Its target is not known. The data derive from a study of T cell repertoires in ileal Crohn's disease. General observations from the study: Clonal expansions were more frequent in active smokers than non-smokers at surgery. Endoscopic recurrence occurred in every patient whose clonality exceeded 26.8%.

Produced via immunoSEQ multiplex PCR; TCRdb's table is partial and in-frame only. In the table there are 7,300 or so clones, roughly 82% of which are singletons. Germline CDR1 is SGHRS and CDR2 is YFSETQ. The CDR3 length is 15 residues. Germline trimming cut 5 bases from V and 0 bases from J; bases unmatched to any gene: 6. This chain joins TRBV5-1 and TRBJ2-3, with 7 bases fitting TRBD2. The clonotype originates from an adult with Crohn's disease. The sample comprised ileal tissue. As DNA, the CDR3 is TGCGCCAGCAGGCCCCTAGCGGCTAGCACAGATACGCAGTATTTT. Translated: CASRPLAASTDTQYF.